These T cell receptor beta chains were read from a single sample in a study of cytomegalovirus exposure and HLA in healthy donors. Method: immunoSEQ multiplex PCR; TCRdb's copy keeps in-frame clones and lacks some. The top ten clones hold about 9.3% of a sample with about 94,000 clones, about 80% of them seen once. The source material was PBMCs. The receptors come from a human donor in good health. Each CDR3 is given with its conserved first and last residue. Fields, in order: J gene, clone size, D gene, V gene, CDR3 protein, CDR3 DNA. A D gene is named only where the DNA matches it firmly. Where a row states a size, it is once, few, many or the class of an expanded clone; other rows omit it.

>TRBJ1-1|NA|NA|TRBV7-9
CASSLSGPTEAFF
TGTGCCAGCAGCTTAAGCGGGCCCACTGAAGCTTTCTTT
>TRBJ2-1|NA|TRBD2|TRBV27
CASSYMGLAGGPRDNEQFF
TGTGCCAGCAGTTACATGGGACTAGCGGGAGGGCCTAGGGACAATGAGCAGTTCTTC
>TRBJ1-1|few|NA|TRBV13
CASTLGPGRGNTEAFF
TGTGCCAGCACCCTGGGCCCAGGGCGGGGGAACACTGAAGCTTTCTTT
>TRBJ2-2|once|TRBD1|TRBV2
CASNPTRTGRTGELFF
TGTGCCAGCAATCCCACCAGGACAGGGCGCACCGGGGAGCTGTTTTTT
>TRBJ2-3|NA|NA|TRBV2
CASSGGQSTTDTQYF
TGTGCCAGCAGTGGTGGGCAGTCTACCACAGATACGCAGTATTTT
>TRBJ1-5|NA|NA|TRBV7-8
CASSLGGQASNQPQHF
TGTGCCAGCAGCTTAGGTGGACAAGCAAGCAATCAGCCCCAGCATTTT
>TRBJ2-1|NA|NA|TRBV5-5
CASSSGTNEQFF
TGTGCCAGCAGCAGCGGGACAAATGAGCAGTTCTTC
>TRBJ2-1|NA|NA|TRBV18
CASSPRQGAVNEQFF
TGTGCCAGCTCACCCCGGCAAGGGGCAGTGAATGAGCAGTTCTTC
>TRBJ1-1|NA|TRBD1|TRBV9
CASSVGAGGAVTEAFF
TGTGCCAGCAGCGTAGGCGCAGGGGGCGCGGTCACTGAAGCTTTCTTT
>TRBJ2-7|NA|TRBD2|TRBV6-1
CASSGLAGDYEQYF
TGTGCCAGCAGCGGACTAGCGGGAGACTACGAGCAGTACTTC
>TRBJ2-3|NA|NA|TRBV7-3
CASSPPGTDTQYF
TGTGCCAGCAGCCCCCCCGGCACAGATACGCAGTATTTT
>TRBJ1-5|NA|NA|TRBV7-3
CASSWGQGQPQHF
TGTGCCAGCAGCTGGGGTCAGGGTCAGCCCCAGCATTTT
>TRBJ2-6|NA|TRBD1|TRBV14
CASSPQTGATGANVLTF
TGTGCCAGCAGCCCTCAAACAGGGGCAACTGGGGCCAACGTCCTGACTTTC
>TRBJ1-1|NA|NA|TRBV18
CASSAPSDSRGTEAFF
TGCGCCAGCTCCGCCCCATCTGACAGTCGAGGAACTGAAGCTTTCTTT
>TRBJ2-2|NA|NA|TRBV6-5
CASRNRAGLAGELFF
TGTGCCAGCCGTAACAGGGCGGGTTTGGCCGGGGAGCTGTTTTTT
>TRBJ2-7|NA|TRBD1|TRBV28
CASSSAGRGYYEQYF
TGTGCCAGCAGTTCGGCGGGCAGGGGGTATTACGAGCAGTACTTC
>TRBJ1-1|NA|NA|TRBV15
CATSPTAGGSSAFF
TGTGCCACCAGCCCAACTGCGGGGGGCAGTTCGGCTTTCTTT
>TRBJ1-2|NA|NA|TRBV27
CASSLDRRTYGYTF
TGTGCCAGCAGTTTAGACAGGAGGACCTATGGCTACACCTTC
>TRBJ1-4|NA|TRBD1|TRBV7-9
CASSEVGTGDGGREKLFF
TGTGCCAGCAGCGAAGTAGGGACAGGGGACGGAGGAAGGGAAAAACTGTTTTTT
>TRBJ1-6|NA|NA|TRBV11-1
CASSLELVASPLHF
TGTGCCAGCAGCTTAGAGCTGGTTGCTTCACCCCTCCACTTT
>TRBJ2-1|NA|NA|TRBV7-3
CASSSPAGEQFF
TGTGCCAGCAGCTCCCCCGCGGGTGAGCAGTTCTTC
>TRBJ2-3|NA|TRBD2|TRBV4-2
CASSRGLAGGGPSTDTQYF
TGTGCCAGCAGCCGGGGACTAGCGGGGGGCGGCCCTAGCACAGATACGCAGTATTTT
>TRBJ1-4|NA|NA|TRBV30
CACATANEKLFF
TGTGCCTGTGCGACAGCAAATGAAAAACTGTTTTTT
>TRBJ2-5|NA|NA|TRBV5-1
CASSSYLQETQYF
TGCGCCAGCAGCTCCTACCTCCAAGAGACCCAGTACTTC
>TRBJ2-6|NA|NA|TRBV14
CASSNGGANVLTF
TGTGCCAGCAGCAATGGCGGGGCCAACGTCCTGACTTTC
>TRBJ1-2|NA|NA|TRBV6-1
CASSWGDGGYTF
TGTGCCAGCTCGTGGGGGGACGGTGGCTACACCTTC
>TRBJ2-7|NA|NA|TRBV5-1
CASSLQAVSYEQYF
TGCGCCAGCAGCTTGCAAGCCGTATCCTACGAGCAGTACTTC
>TRBJ2-3|NA|NA|TRBV29-1
CSTSLGAADTQYF
TGCAGCACCAGCCTAGGGGCGGCAGATACGCAGTATTTT
>TRBJ2-1|NA|TRBD2|TRBV9
CASSVDLAGVLNEQFF
TGTGCCAGCAGCGTAGACCTAGCGGGAGTGCTCAATGAGCAGTTCTTC
>TRBJ2-1|NA|TRBD2|TRBV11-2
CASSSRLALHEQFF
TGTGCCAGCAGCTCCCGACTAGCATTGCATGAGCAGTTCTTC
>TRBJ1-5|few|NA|TRBV30
CAWDEDGRSNQPQHF
TGTGCCTGGGATGAAGACGGGAGGAGCAATCAGCCCCAGCATTTT
>TRBJ1-5|NA|NA|TRBV5-6
CASSARLSNQPQHF
TGTGCCAGCAGCGCAAGACTTAGCAATCAGCCCCAGCATTTT
>TRBJ2-5|NA|TRBD2|TRBV7-2
CASRPPSGRAQETQYF
TGTGCCAGCAGACCACCTAGCGGGAGGGCCCAGGAGACCCAGTACTTC
>TRBJ2-7|NA|TRBD1|TRBV5-5
CASSRLGTDAEQYF
TGTGCCAGCAGCCGGTTAGGGACAGACGCCGAGCAGTACTTC
>TRBJ1-3|NA|NA|TRBV29-1
CSVHDGRGDGPIYF
TGCAGCGTCCACGACGGGAGGGGTGATGGGCCCATATATTTT
>TRBJ1-1|few|NA|TRBV6-6
CASTAPGLNTEAFF
TGTGCCAGCACTGCCCCAGGGCTGAACACTGAAGCTTTCTTT
>TRBJ2-3|NA|TRBD2|TRBV5-1
CASSSGARHTDTQYF
TGCGCCAGCAGCAGCGGGGCTCGCCACACAGATACGCAGTATTTT
>TRBJ2-1|NA|TRBD2|TRBV7-3
CASSSGGAQSDEQFF
TGTGCCAGCAGCAGCGGGGGGGCCCAAAGCGATGAGCAGTTCTTC
>TRBJ1-1|few|TRBD1|TRBV25-1
CASSEYGQGNTEAFF
TGTGCCAGCAGTGAATATGGACAGGGAAACACTGAAGCTTTCTTT
>TRBJ2-5|NA|TRBD2|TRBV6-4
CASSDSLGEASGGRETQYF
TGTGCCAGCAGTGACTCGCTAGGGGAGGCTAGCGGGGGGAGGGAGACCCAGTACTTC
>TRBJ2-7|NA|NA|TRBV10-3
CAISESGTGSYEQYF
TGTGCCATCAGTGAGTCGGGGACTGGGAGCTACGAGCAGTACTTC
>TRBJ1-2|NA|NA|TRBV6-1
CASSEADRRINYGYTF
TGTGCCAGCAGTGAGGCCGACAGACGAATTAACTATGGCTACACCTTC
>TRBJ2-2|NA|TRBD2|TRBV7-9
CASSPGTSGSRGTGELFF
TGTGCCAGCAGCCCGGGGACTAGCGGGAGTAGGGGCACCGGGGAGCTGTTTTTT
>TRBJ1-5|NA|NA|TRBV6-5
CASRRKQAVASPQHF
TGTGCCAGCAGACGCAAGCAGGCCGTAGCGTCGCCCCAGCATTTT
>TRBJ1-1|NA|NA|TRBV19
CASSNQGQQAFF
TGTGCCAGTAGTAACCAGGGGCAACAAGCTTTCTTT
>TRBJ1-5|NA|NA|TRBV7-2
CASSLEGGGRWPQHF
TGTGCCAGCAGCTTAGAGGGGGGGGGACGGTGGCCCCAGCATTTT
>TRBJ2-7|once|TRBD2|TRBV11-2
CASSPDPRLAPSYEQYF
TGTGCCAGCAGCCCAGACCCCCGACTAGCGCCCTCCTACGAGCAGTACTTC
>TRBJ2-5|NA|TRBD1|TRBV18
CASSHPGQGLQETQYF
TGTGCCAGCTCCCATCCGGGACAGGGACTCCAAGAGACCCAGTACTTC
>TRBJ2-7|NA|NA|TRBV7-2
CASSQAPRTGVEQYF
TGTGCCAGCAGCCAAGCCCCCCGGACGGGGGTCGAGCAGTACTTC
>TRBJ1-2|NA|NA|TRBV5-1
CASSWGNRKANYGYTF
TGCGCCAGCAGCTGGGGCAACAGGAAAGCTAACTATGGCTACACCTTC
>TRBJ1-1|few|NA|TRBV6-5
CASSLRQRGGAFF
TGTGCCAGCAGCCTACGCCAACGGGGAGGAGCTTTCTTT
>TRBJ1-3|NA|TRBD1|TRBV7-2
CASSSNRGSGNTIYF
TGTGCCAGCAGCTCAAACAGGGGCTCTGGAAACACCATATATTTT
>TRBJ1-1|NA|NA|TRBV25-1
CASSPAGANTEAFF
TGTGCCAGCAGCCCGGCGGGGGCGAACACTGAAGCTTTCTTT
>TRBJ1-2|few|TRBD1|TRBV7-9
CASSLARGEVYGYTF
TGTGCCAGCAGCTTAGCCAGGGGGGAGGTCTATGGCTACACCTTC
>TRBJ2-1|NA|TRBD2|TRBV29-1
CSVEGGLAGINEQFF
TGCAGCGTTGAGGGTGGACTAGCGGGAATCAATGAGCAGTTCTTC
>TRBJ1-1|NA|NA|TRBV7-9
CASSLSGEGTEAFF
TGTGCCAGCAGCTTATCAGGGGAGGGGACTGAAGCTTTCTTT
>TRBJ2-3|once|NA|TRBV27
CASSLLGSTDTQYF
TGTGCCAGCAGTTTACTAGGAAGCACAGATACGCAGTATTTT
>TRBJ2-1|NA|TRBD2|TRBV7-2
CASSSGGGRTYNEQFF
TGTGCCAGCAGCTCCGGGGGGGGGCGGACCTACAATGAGCAGTTCTTC
>TRBJ2-7|NA|TRBD2|TRBV28
CASKRGGSSYEQYF
TGTGCCAGCAAAAGGGGCGGGAGCTCCTACGAGCAGTACTTC
>TRBJ2-7|once|TRBD1|TRBV6-1
CASSEPPDRGPRYEQYF
TGTGCCAGCAGTGAACCCCCCGACAGGGGCCCTAGGTACGAGCAGTACTTC